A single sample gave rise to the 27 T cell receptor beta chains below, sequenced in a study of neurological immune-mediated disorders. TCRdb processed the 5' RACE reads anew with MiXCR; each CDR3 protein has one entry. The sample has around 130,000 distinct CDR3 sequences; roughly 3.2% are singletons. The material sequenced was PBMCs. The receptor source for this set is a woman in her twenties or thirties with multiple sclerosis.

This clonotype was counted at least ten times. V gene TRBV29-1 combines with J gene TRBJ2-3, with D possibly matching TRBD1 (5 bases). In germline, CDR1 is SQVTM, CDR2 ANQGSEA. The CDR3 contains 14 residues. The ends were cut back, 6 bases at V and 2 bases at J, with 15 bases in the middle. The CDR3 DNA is TGCAGCGTGAAACCCCAGGGCCTCACAGATACGCAGTATTTT. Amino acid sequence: CSVKPQGLTDTQYF.

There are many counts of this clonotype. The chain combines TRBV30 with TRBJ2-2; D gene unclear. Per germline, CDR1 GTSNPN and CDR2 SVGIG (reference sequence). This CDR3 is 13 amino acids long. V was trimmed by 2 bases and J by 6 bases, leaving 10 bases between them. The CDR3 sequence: CAWSQRVAGELFF. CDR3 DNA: TGTGCCTGGAGTCAAAGGGTCGCCGGGGAGCTGTTTTTT.

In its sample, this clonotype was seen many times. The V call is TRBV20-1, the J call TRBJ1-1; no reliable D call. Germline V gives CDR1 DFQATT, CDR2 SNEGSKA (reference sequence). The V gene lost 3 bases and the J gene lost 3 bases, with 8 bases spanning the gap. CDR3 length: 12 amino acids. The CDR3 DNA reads TGCAGTGCTAGGGGGTGGGACACTGAAGCTTTCTTT. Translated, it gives CSARGWDTEAFF.

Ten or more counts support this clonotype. In DNA, the CDR3 is TGTGCCAGCAGTCGGGACAGGGGGAACACCGGGGAGCTGTTTTTT. Translating it yields CASSRDRGNTGELFF. The genes are TRBV12-3 or TRBV12-4 and TRBJ2-2, with 10 bases aligning to TRBD1. V lost 5 bases and J lost 1; bases outside the gene matches: 1. The CDR3 is made up of 15 amino acids.

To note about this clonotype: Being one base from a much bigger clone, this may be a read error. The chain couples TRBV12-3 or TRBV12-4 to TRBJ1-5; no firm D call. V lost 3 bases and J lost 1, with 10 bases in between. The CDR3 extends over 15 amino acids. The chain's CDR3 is CASSFVLWSNQPQHF. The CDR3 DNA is TGTGCCAGCAGTTTCGTGCTTTGGAGCAATCAGCCCCAGCATTTT.

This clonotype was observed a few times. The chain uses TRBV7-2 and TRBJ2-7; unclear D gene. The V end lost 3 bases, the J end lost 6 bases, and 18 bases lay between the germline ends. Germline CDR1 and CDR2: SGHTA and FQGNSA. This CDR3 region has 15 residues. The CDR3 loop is CASSFLAASDPEQYF. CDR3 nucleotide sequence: TGTGCCAGCAGCTTTCTCGCAGCGTCCGACCCCGAGCAGTACTTC. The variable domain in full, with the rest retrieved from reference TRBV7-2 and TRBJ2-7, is GAGVSQSPSNKVTEKGKDVELRCDPISGHTALYWYRQSLGQGLEFLIYFQGNSAPDKSGLPSDRFSAERTGGSVSTLTIQRTQQEDSAVYLCASSFLAASDPEQYFGPGTRLTVT.

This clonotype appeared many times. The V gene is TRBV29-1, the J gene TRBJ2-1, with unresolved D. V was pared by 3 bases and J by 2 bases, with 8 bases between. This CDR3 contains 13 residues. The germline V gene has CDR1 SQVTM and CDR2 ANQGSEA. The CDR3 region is CSVEGATYNEQFF. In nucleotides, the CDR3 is TGCAGCGTTGAGGGCGCAACCTACAATGAGCAGTTCTTC.

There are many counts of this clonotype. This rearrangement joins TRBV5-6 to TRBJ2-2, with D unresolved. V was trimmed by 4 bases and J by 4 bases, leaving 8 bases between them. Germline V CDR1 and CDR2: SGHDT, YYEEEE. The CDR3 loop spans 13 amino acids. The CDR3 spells CASSGDTTGELFF. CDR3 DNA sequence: TGTGCCAGCAGCGGCGACACCACCGGGGAGCTGTTTTTT.

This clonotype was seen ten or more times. The CDR3 is CSARGTSGDQETQYF. DNA of the CDR3: TGCAGTGCCAGGGGTACTAGCGGGGACCAAGAGACCCAGTACTTC. The V gene is TRBV20-1, the J gene TRBJ2-5; 10 bases fit TRBD2. V lost 6 bases and J lost 0; bases outside the gene matches: 7. This CDR3 spans 15 amino acids. The germline CDR1 and CDR2 sequences are DFQATT and SNEGSKA (reference sequence).

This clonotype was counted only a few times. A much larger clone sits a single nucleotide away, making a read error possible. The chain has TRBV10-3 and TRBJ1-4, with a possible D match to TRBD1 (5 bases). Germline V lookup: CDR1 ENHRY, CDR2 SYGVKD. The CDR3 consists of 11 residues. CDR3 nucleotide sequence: TGTGACATCAGGGATGGTGAAAAACTGTTTTTT. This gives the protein CDIRDGEKLFF.

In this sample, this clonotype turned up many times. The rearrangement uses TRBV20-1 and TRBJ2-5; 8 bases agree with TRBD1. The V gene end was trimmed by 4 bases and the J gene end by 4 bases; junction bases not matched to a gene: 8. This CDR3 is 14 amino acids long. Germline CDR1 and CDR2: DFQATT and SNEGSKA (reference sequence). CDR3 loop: CSANPPRGRETQYF. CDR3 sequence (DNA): TGCAGTGCTAACCCCCCCAGGGGGCGAGAGACCCAGTACTTC.

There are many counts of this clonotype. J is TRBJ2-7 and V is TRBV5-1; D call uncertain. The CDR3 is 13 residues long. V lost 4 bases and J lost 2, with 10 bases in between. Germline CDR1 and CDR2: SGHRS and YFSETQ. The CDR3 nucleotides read TGCGCCAGCAGCGCTGGGCCTCCCTACGAGCAGTACTTC. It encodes CASSAGPPYEQYF.

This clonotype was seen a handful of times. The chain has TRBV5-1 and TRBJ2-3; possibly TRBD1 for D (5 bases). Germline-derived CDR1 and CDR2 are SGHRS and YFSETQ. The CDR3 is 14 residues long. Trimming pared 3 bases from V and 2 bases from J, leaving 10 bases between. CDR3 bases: TGCGCCAGCAGCTGGGGCTCCCTCACAGATACGCAGTATTTT. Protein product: CASSWGSLTDTQYF. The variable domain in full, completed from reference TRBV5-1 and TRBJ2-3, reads KAGVTQTPRYLIKTRGQQVTLSCSPISGHRSVSWYQQTPGQGLQFLFEYFSETQRNKGNFPGRFSGRQFSNSRSEMNVSTLELGDSALYLCASSWGSLTDTQYFGPGTRLTVL.

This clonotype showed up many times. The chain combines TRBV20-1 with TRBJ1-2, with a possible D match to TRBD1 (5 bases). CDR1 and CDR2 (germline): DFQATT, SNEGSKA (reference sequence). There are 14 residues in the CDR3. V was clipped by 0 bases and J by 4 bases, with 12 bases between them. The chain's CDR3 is CSARDRGAGYGYTF. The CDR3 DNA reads TGCAGTGCTAGAGATAGGGGTGCGGGCTATGGCTACACCTTC.

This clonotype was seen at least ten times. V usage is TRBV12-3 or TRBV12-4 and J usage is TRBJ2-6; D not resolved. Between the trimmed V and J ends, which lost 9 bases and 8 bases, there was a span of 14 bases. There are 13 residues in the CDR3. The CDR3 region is CASTHSGTNVLTF. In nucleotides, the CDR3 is TGTGCCAGTACCCACTCTGGTACCAACGTCCTGACTTTC.

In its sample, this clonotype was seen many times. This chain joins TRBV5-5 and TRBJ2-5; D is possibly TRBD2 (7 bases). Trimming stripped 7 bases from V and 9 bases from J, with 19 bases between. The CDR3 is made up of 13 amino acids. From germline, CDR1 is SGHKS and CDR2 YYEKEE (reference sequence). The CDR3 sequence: CASAPWGGAPQYF. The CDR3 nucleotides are TGTGCCAGCGCTCCCTGGGGGGGGGCCCCCCAGTACTTC.

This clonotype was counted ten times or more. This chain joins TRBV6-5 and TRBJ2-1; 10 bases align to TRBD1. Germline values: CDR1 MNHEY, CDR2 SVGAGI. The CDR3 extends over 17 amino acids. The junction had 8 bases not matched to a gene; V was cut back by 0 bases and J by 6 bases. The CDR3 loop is CASSYSVGDRGGNEQFF. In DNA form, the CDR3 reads TGTGCCAGCAGTTACTCCGTAGGGGACAGGGGTGGCAATGAGCAGTTCTTC.

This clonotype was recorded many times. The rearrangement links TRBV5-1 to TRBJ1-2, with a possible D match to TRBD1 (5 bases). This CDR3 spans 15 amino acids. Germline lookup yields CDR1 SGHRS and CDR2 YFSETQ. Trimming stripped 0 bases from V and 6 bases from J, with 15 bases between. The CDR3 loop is CASSLDGGSSDGYTF. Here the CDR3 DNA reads TGCGCCAGCAGCTTGGACGGGGGATCGAGCGATGGCTACACCTTC.

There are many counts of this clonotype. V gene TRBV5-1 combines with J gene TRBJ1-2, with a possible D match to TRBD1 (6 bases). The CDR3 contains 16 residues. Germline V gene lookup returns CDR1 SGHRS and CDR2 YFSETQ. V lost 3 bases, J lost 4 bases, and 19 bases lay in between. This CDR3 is CASSWGAEGGTYGYTF. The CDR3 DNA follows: TGCGCCAGCAGCTGGGGGGCCGAGGGAGGAACCTATGGCTACACCTTC. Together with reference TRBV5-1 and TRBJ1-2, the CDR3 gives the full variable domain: KAGVTQTPRYLIKTRGQQVTLSCSPISGHRSVSWYQQTPGQGLQFLFEYFSETQRNKGNFPGRFSGRQFSNSRSEMNVSTLELGDSALYLCASSWGAEGGTYGYTFGSGTRLTVV.

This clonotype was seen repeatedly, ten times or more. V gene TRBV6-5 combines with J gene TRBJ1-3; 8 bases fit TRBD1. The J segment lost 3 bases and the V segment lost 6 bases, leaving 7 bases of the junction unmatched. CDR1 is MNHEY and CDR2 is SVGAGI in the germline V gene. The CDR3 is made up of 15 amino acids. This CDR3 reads CASRATGVVGNTIYF. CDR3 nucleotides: TGTGCCAGCAGAGCGACAGGGGTTGTTGGAAACACCATATATTTT.

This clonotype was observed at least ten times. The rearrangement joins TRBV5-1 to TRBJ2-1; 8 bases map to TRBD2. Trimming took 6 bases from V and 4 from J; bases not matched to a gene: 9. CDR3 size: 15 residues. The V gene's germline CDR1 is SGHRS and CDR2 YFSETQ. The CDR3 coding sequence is TGCGCCAGCATCCAAACTAGCGGTACTTACAATGAGCAGTTCTTC. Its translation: CASIQTSGTYNEQFF.

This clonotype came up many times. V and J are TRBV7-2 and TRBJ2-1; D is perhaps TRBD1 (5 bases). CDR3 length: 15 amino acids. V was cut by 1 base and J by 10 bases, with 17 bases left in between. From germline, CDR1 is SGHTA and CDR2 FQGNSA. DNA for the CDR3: TGTGCCAGCAGCTTAGTTTTAGTGTGGGGCGGCGAGCAGTTCTTC. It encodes CASSLVLVWGGEQFF.

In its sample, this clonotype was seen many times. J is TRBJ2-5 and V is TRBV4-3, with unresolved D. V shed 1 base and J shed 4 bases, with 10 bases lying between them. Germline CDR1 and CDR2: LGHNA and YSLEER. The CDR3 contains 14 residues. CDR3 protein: CASSQGLGRETQYF. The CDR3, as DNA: TGCGCCAGCAGCCAAGGGCTCGGGCGAGAGACCCAGTACTTC.

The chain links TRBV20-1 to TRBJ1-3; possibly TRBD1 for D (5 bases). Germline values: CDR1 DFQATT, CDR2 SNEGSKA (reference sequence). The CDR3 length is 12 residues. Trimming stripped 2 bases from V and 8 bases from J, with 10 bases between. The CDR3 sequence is CSARIGADTIYF. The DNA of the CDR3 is TGCAGTGCTAGAATTGGGGCGGACACCATATATTTT.

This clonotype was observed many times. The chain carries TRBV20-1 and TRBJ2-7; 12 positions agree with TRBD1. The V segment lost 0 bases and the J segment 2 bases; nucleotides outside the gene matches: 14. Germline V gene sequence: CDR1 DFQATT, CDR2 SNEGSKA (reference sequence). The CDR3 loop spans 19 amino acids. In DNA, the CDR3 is TGCAGTGCTAGAGATCTTGAGGGACAGGGGGCCATATCACCCTACGAGCAGTACTTC. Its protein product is CSARDLEGQGAISPYEQYF.

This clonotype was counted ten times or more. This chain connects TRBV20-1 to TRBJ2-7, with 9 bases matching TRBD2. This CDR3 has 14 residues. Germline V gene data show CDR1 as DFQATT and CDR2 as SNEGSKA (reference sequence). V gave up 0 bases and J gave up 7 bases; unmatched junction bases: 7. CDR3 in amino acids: CSARDTSGRREQYF. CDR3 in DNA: TGCAGTGCTAGAGATACCAGCGGGAGGAGAGAGCAGTACTTC.

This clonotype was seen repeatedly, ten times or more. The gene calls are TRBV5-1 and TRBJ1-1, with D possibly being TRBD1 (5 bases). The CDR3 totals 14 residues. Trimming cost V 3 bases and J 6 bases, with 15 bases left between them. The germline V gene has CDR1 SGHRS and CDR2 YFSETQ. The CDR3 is CASSSQTALPEAFF. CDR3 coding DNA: TGCGCCAGCAGCTCCCAGACAGCCCTGCCTGAAGCTTTCTTT.